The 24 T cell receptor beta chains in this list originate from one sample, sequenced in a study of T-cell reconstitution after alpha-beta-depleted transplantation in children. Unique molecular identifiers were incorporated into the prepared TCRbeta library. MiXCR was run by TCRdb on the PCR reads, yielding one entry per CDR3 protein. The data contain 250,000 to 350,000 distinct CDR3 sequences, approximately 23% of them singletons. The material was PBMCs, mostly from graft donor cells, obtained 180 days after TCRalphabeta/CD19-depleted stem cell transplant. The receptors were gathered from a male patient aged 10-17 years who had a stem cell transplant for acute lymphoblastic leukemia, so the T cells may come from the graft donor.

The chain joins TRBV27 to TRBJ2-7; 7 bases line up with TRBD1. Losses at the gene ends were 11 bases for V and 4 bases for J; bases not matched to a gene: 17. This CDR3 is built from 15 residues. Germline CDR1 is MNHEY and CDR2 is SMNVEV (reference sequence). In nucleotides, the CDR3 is TGTGCCTCATGGCCTCAGACAGGGCCGGATTACGAGCAGTACTTC. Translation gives CASWPQTGPDYEQYF.

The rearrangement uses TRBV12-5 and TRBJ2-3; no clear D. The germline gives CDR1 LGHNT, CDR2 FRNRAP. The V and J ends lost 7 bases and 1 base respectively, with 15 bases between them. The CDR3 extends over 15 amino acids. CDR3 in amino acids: CASASSRMGTDTQYF. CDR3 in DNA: TGTGCTAGTGCCTCTTCCCGGATGGGCACAGATACGCAGTATTTT.

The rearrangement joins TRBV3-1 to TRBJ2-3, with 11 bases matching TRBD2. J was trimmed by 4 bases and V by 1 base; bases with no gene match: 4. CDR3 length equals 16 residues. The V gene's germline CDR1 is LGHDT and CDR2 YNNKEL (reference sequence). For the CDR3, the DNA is TGTGCCAGCAGCCAAGGGCTAGCGGGAGGTGCAGATACGCAGTATTTT. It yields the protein CASSQGLAGGADTQYF.

This chain's CDR3 is CASSLGPGQGMNEQFF. As DNA, the CDR3 is TGCGCCAGCAGCTTGGGGCCGGGACAGGGGATGAATGAGCAGTTCTTC. This chain links TRBV5-1 with TRBJ2-1, with TRBD1 matching 10 bases. The CDR3 extends over 16 amino acids. The junction had 7 bases not matched to a gene; V was cut back by 0 bases and J by 7 bases. Germline values: CDR1 SGHRS, CDR2 YFSETQ.

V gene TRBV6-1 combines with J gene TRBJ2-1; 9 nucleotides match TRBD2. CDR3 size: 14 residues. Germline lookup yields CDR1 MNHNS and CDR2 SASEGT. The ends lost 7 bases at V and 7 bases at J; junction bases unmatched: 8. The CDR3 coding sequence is TGTGCCAGCACTGGTAGCGGGGGTGTGAATGAGCAGTTCTTC. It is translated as CASTGSGGVNEQFF.

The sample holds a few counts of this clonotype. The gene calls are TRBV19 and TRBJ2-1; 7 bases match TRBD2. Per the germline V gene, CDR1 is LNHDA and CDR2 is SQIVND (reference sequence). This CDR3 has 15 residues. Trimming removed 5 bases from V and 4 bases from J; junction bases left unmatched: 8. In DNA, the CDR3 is TGTGCCAGTAGTCCCCGAGCGGGACCGTACAATGAGCAGTTCTTC. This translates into CASSPRAGPYNEQFF.

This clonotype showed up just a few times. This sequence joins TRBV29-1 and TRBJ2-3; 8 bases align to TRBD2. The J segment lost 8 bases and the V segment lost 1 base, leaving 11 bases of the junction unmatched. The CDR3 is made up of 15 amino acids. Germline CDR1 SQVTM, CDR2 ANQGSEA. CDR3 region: CSVEGWGLVHGTQYF. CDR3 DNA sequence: TGCAGCGTTGAAGGGTGGGGACTAGTGCACGGTACGCAGTATTTT.

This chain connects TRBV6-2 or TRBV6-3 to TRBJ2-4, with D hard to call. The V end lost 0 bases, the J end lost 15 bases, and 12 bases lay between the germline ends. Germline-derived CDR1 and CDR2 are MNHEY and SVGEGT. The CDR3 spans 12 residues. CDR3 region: CASSYSRGLLYF. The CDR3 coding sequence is TGTGCCAGCAGTTACTCCCGAGGTCTCCTGTACTTC.

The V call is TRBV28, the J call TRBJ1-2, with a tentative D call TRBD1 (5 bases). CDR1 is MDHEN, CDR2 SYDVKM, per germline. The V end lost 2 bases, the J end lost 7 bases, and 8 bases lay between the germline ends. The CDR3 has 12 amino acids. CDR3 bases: TGTGCCAGCAGTTTAATGGGGGTTGGCTACACCTTC. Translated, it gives CASSLMGVGYTF.

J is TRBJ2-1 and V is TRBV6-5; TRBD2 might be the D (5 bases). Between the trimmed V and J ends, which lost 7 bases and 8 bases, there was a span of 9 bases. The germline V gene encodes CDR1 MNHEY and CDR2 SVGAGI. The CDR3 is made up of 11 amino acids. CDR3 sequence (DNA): TGTGCCAGCAATTTACTAGATGAGCAGTTCTTC. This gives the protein CASNLLDEQFF.

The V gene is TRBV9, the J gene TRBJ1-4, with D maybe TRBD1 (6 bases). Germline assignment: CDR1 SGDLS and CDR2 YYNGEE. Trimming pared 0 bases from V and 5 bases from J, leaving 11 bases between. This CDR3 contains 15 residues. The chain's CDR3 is CASSVALGANEKLFF. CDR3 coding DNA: TGTGCCAGCAGCGTAGCTCTGGGGGCCAATGAAAAACTGTTTTTT.

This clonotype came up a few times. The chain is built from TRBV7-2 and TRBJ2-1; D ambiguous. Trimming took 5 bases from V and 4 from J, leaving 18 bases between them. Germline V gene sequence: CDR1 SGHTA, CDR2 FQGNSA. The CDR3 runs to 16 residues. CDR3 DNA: TGTGCCAGCAGCCAGAGACCCCTCATAAGATACAATGAGCAGTTCTTC. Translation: CASSQRPLIRYNEQFF.

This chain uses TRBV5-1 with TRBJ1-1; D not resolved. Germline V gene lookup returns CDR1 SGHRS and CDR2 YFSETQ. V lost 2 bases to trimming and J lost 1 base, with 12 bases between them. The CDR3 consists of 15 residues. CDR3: CASSLHGNSNTEAFF. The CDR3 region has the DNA TGCGCCAGCAGCTTACATGGGAACTCGAACACTGAAGCTTTCTTT.

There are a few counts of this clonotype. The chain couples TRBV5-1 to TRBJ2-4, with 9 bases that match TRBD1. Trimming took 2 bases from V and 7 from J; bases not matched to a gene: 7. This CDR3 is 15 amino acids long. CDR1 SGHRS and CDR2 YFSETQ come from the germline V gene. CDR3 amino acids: CASSLIQGASNIQYF. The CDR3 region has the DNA TGCGCCAGCAGCTTAATACAGGGGGCTTCGAACATTCAGTACTTC. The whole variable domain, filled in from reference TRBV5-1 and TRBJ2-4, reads KAGVTQTPRYLIKTRGQQVTLSCSPISGHRSVSWYQQTPGQGLQFLFEYFSETQRNKGNFPGRFSGRQFSNSRSEMNVSTLELGDSALYLCASSLIQGASNIQYFGAGTRLSVL.

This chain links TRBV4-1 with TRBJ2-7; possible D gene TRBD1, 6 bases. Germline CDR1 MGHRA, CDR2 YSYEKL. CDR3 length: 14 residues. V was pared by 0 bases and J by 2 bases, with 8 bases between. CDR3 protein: CASSQDPGAYEQYF. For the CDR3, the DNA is TGCGCCAGCAGCCAAGACCCAGGGGCCTACGAGCAGTACTTC.

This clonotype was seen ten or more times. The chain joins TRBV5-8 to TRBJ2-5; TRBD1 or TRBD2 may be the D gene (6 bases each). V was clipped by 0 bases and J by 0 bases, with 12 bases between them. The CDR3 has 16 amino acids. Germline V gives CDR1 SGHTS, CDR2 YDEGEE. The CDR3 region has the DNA TGTGCCAGCAGCTTGGGAGCCGGGGGCTACCAAGAGACCCAGTACTTC. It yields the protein CASSLGAGGYQETQYF.

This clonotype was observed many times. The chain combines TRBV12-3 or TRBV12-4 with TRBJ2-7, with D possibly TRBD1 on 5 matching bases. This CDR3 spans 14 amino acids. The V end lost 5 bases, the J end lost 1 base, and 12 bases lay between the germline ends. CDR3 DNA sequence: TGTGCCAGCAGTGTACGACAGTTTTCCTACGAGCAGTACTTC. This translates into CASSVRQFSYEQYF.

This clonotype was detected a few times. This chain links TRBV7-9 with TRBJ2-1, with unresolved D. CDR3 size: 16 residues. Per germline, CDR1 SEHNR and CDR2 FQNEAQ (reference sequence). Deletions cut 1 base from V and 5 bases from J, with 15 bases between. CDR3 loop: CASSLDPYYSHNEQFF. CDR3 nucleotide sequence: TGTGCCAGCAGCTTAGATCCATACTACAGCCACAATGAGCAGTTCTTC.

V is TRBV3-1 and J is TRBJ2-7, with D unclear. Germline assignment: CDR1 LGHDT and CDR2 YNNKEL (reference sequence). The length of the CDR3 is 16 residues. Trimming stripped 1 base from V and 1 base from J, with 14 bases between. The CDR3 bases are TGTGCCAGCAGCCAAGTTTGGGCAGGTACTTCCTACGAGCAGTACTTC. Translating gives CASSQVWAGTSYEQYF.

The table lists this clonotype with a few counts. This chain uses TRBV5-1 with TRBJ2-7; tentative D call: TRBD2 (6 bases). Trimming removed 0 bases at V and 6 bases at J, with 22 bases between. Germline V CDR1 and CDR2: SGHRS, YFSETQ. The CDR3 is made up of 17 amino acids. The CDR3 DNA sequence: TGCGCCAGCAGCTTGGCCGTCGTCCGTCTTGGGACTGGCGAGCAGTACTTC. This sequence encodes CASSLAVVRLGTGEQYF.

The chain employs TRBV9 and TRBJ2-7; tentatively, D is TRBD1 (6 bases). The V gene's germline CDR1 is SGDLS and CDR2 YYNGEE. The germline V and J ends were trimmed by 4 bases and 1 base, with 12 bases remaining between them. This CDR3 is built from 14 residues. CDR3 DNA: TGTGCCAGCAGCCCAAAAACAGGGTCCTACGAGCAGTACTTC. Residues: CASSPKTGSYEQYF.

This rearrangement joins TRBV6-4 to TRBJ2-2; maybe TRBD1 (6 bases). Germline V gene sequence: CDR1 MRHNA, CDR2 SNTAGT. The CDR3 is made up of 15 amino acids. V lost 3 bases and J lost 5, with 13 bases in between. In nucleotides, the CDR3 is TGTGCCAGCAGTGAAGGAGACAGGAGGACCGGGGAGCTGTTTTTT. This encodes CASSEGDRRTGELFF.

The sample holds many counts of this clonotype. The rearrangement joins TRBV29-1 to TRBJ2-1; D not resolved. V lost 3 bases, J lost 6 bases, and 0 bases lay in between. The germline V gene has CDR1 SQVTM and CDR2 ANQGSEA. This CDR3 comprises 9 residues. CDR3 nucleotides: TGCAGCGTTGACAATGAGCAGTTCTTC. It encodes CSVDNEQFF.

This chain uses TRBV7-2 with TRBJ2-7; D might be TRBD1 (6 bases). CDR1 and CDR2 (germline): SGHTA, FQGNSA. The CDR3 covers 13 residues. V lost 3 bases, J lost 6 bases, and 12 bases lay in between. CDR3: CASSFLKGGEQYF. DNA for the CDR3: TGTGCCAGCAGCTTCCTCAAAGGGGGCGAGCAGTACTTC.